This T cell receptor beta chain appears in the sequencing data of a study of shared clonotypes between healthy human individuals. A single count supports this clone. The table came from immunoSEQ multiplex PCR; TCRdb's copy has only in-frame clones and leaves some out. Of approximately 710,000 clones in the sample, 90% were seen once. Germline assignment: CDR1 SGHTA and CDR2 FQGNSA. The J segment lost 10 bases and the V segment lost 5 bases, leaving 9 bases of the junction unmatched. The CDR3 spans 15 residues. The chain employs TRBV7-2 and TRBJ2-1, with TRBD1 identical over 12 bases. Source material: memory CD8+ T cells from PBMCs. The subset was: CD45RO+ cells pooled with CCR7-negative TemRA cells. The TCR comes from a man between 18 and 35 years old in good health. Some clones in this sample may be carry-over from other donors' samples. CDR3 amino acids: CASSDRDRGLREQFF. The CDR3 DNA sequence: TGTGCCAGCAGCGACCGGGACAGGGGGCTTCGGGAGCAGTTCTTC. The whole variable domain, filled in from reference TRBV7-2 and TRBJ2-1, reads GAGVSQSPSNKVTEKGKDVELRCDPISGHTALYWYRQSLGQGLEFLIYFQGNSAPDKSGLPSDRFSAERTGGSVSTLTIQRTQQEDSAVYLCASSDRDRGLREQFFGPGTRLTVL.